The 20 T cell receptor beta chains reported below all come from one sample, sequenced in a study of T cell responses to AZD1222 COVID-19 vaccine. Profiled with immunoSEQ multiplex PCR; TCRdb holds only in-frame clones, not every one. The sample includes 80,000 or so clones, 87% seen only once; the top ten take 1.5%. Sequencing was performed on peripheral blood, taken on day 0 of AZD1222 vaccination. Receptors were obtained from an adult in good health.

This chain links TRBV12-3 or TRBV12-4 with TRBJ1-4; D call uncertain. Trimming removed 3 bases at V and 7 bases at J, with 6 bases between. The CDR3 is 12 amino acids. The CDR3 DNA reads TGTGCCAGCAGTTTTATAGGTGAAAAACTGTTTTTT. The encoded protein is CASSFIGEKLFF.

This clone was found a few times. The chain uses TRBV27 and TRBJ2-3, with 9 positions matching TRBD1. The CDR3 extends over 16 amino acids. Germline CDR1 is MNHEY and CDR2 is SMNVEV (reference sequence). V lost 3 bases, J lost 2 bases, and 6 bases stayed unmatched. The CDR3 DNA reads TGTGCCAGCAGTTTCACGACAGGGGGTTACACAGATACGCAGTATTTT. Protein product: CASSFTTGGYTDTQYF.

V usage is TRBV7-2 and J usage is TRBJ2-7, with D unresolved. Germline V gene lookup returns CDR1 SGHTA and CDR2 FQGNSA. The CDR3 has 11 amino acids. Trimming cost V 3 bases and J 5 bases, with 5 bases left between them. The CDR3 bases are TGTGCCAGCAGCTTTAGGAACGAGCAGTACTTC. Amino acid sequence: CASSFRNEQYF.

The CDR3 coding sequence is TGTGCCAGCCTGAGCGGGATAGAGACCCAGTACTTC. This translates into CASLSGIETQYF. The chain links TRBV2 to TRBJ2-5, with 7 positions matching TRBD2. This CDR3 contains 12 residues. Germline trimming cut 8 bases from V and 4 bases from J; bases unmatched to any gene: 4. CDR1 and CDR2 (germline): SNHLY, FYNNEI.

V is TRBV4-1 and J is TRBJ1-2; D is unresolved. Germline V gives CDR1 MGHRA, CDR2 YSYEKL. V was cut by 2 bases and J by 3 bases, with 13 bases left in between. This CDR3 contains 15 residues. The CDR3 DNA reads as TGCGCCAGCAGCCAAATAGGGAGAGGAGACTATGGCTACACCTTC. Translating it yields CASSQIGRGDYGYTF.

The chain employs TRBV19 and TRBJ2-3, with D maybe TRBD2 (5 bases). CDR1 and CDR2 from the germline V gene are LNHDA and SQIVND (reference sequence). CDR3 size: 15 residues. V gave up 5 bases and J gave up 5 bases, with 17 bases separating them. As DNA, the CDR3 is TGTGCCAGTAGTGAAAGGACTTCGCGCAAAGATACGCAGTATTTT. This translates into CASSERTSRKDTQYF.

The gene calls are TRBV18 and TRBJ1-1, with 7 bases fitting TRBD1. V lost 3 bases, J lost 1 base, and 8 bases stayed unmatched. Germline CDR1 and CDR2: KGHSH and LQKENI. CDR3 length equals 16 residues. The CDR3 nucleotides read TGTGCCAGCTCACCGAGCGAGGGGGCGGGGAACACTGAAGCTTTCTTT. Protein product: CASSPSEGAGNTEAFF. Combining the CDR3 with reference TRBV18 and TRBJ1-1 gives the whole variable domain NAGVMQNPRHLVRRRGQEARLRCSPMKGHSHVYWYRQLPEEGLKFMVYLQKENIIDESGMPKERFSAEFPKEGPSILRIQQVVRGDSAAYFCASSPSEGAGNTEAFFGQGTRLTVV.

The chain combines TRBV5-1 with TRBJ1-2; D gene uncertain. Deletions cut 4 bases from V and 7 bases from J, with 14 bases between. The CDR3 has 13 residues. Germline loops: CDR1 SGHRS, CDR2 YFSETQ. The CDR3 nucleotides are TGCGCCAGCAGCCCAGCCACCACCGGTGGCTACACCTTC. It encodes CASSPATTGGYTF.

This clone has only a few counts. This rearrangement joins TRBV12-3 or TRBV12-4 to TRBJ2-5; unclear D gene. The CDR3 contains 12 residues. V was cut by 8 bases and J by 2 bases, with 9 bases left in between. The CDR3 DNA reads TGTGCCAGCGAAGACGGACAAGAGACCCAGTACTTC. Amino acids: CASEDGQETQYF.

CDR3 coding DNA: TGTGCCAGCAGTCCCTCCGGGAGTTATTACGAGCAGTACTTC. As protein: CASSPSGSYYEQYF. The V call is TRBV6-5, the J call TRBJ2-7; TRBD2 might be the D (6 bases). This CDR3 is built from 14 residues. Deletions cut 5 bases from V and 4 bases from J, with 15 bases between. CDR1 is MNHEY, CDR2 SVGAGI, per germline.

V is TRBV18 and J is TRBJ2-7; D remains ambiguous. The germline gives CDR1 KGHSH, CDR2 LQKENI. The CDR3 length is 14 residues. With 3 bases removed from V and 3 bases from J, the gap between germline ends came to 12 bases. This CDR3 reads CASSPANADYEQYF. The CDR3 bases are TGTGCCAGCTCACCGGCGAATGCGGACTACGAGCAGTACTTC.

The J gene is TRBJ2-1, the V gene TRBV6-5, with a possible D match to TRBD1 (6 bases). CDR3 length equals 13 residues. Germline V CDR1 and CDR2: MNHEY, SVGAGI. Trimming shortened V by 5 bases and J by 8 bases, and 13 bases separated the two germline ends. The CDR3 bases are TGTGCCAGCAGTAAAACAGGGTTCGATGAGCAGTTCTTC. It translates to CASSKTGFDEQFF.

The V gene is TRBV5-1, the J gene TRBJ1-6, with D perhaps matching TRBD1 (6 bases). CDR1 and CDR2 (germline): SGHRS, YFSETQ. The CDR3 length is 16 residues. The germline V and J ends were trimmed by 4 bases and 8 bases, with 19 bases remaining between them. The CDR3 nucleotides read TGCGCCAGCAGCGTGGGATTGTGGGGGGGCCATTCACCCCTCCACTTT. As protein: CASSVGLWGGHSPLHF. The full variable domain, in which reference TRBV5-1 and TRBJ1-6 provide the parts outside the CDR3, is KAGVTQTPRYLIKTRGQQVTLSCSPISGHRSVSWYQQTPGQGLQFLFEYFSETQRNKGNFPGRFSGRQFSNSRSEMNVSTLELGDSALYLCASSVGLWGGHSPLHFGNGTRLTVT.

J is TRBJ2-2 and V is TRBV7-3; TRBD2 matches at 9 bases. This CDR3 contains 14 residues. With V trimmed by 5 bases and J by 6 bases, 4 bases remained unmatched. Germline V gene lookup returns CDR1 SGHTA and CDR2 FQGTGA. The CDR3 is CASSTGTSPGELFF. The CDR3 DNA reads as TGTGCCAGCAGCACCGGGACTAGCCCCGGGGAGCTGTTTTTT.

The V and J genes are TRBV6-5 and TRBJ2-1; TRBD2 matches at 14 bases. Germline V gene lookup returns CDR1 MNHEY and CDR2 SVGAGI. With 5 bases clipped from V and 12 bases from J, the junction kept 9 bases outside the gene matches. This CDR3 has 15 residues. For the CDR3, the DNA is TGTGCCAGCAGTCCGGGGACTAGCGGGAGAAATCGGCAGTTCTTC. It yields the protein CASSPGTSGRNRQFF.

This chain links TRBV5-6 with TRBJ1-1; D is possibly TRBD1 (5 bases). The V gene's germline CDR1 is SGHDT and CDR2 YYEEEE. V lost 2 bases to trimming and J lost 5 bases, with 16 bases between them. CDR3 length: 15 residues. This CDR3 is CASSLFIGTGTEAFF. CDR3 bases: TGTGCCAGCAGCTTATTCATAGGGACTGGGACTGAAGCTTTCTTT.

J is TRBJ2-3 and V is TRBV2, with a possible D match to TRBD1 (7 bases). The V and J ends lost 4 bases and 0 bases respectively, with 14 bases between them. Looked up from germline, CDR1 is SNHLY and CDR2 is FYNNEI. The CDR3 has 16 residues. This chain's CDR3 is CASSALQGTSTDTQYF. The CDR3 nucleotides are TGTGCCAGCAGTGCCTTACAGGGGACTAGCACAGATACGCAGTATTTT.

The rearrangement uses TRBV11-2 and TRBJ1-1; TRBD1 might be the D (5 bases). The CDR3 runs 14 residues. The germline gives CDR1 SGHAT, CDR2 FQNNGV. V was shortened by 1 base and J by 4 bases, with 10 bases between the two germline ends. CDR3 protein: CASSLGQGSTEAFF. CDR3 bases: TGTGCCAGCAGCTTAGGGCAGGGAAGCACTGAAGCTTTCTTT.

V is TRBV7-2 and J is TRBJ2-1; D unclear. CDR3 length: 15 residues. The V end lost 1 base, the J end lost 7 bases, and 14 bases lay between the germline ends. Germline values: CDR1 SGHTA, CDR2 FQGNSA. CDR3 sequence: CASSLVPQARNEQFF. The CDR3 DNA reads as TGTGCCAGCAGCTTAGTGCCCCAAGCCCGAAATGAGCAGTTCTTC.

This clone came up a few times. The genes are TRBV9 and TRBJ1-4, with D perhaps TRBD1 (5 bases). The CDR3 loop spans 14 amino acids. The germline V gene encodes CDR1 SGDLS and CDR2 YYNGEE. Trimming removed 3 bases at V and 4 bases at J, with 10 bases between. Written as DNA, the CDR3 is TGTGCCAGCAGCGGAGGGGCGCTTAATGAAAAACTGTTTTTT. This encodes CASSGGALNEKLFF. The entire variable domain, with the rest obtained from reference TRBV9 and TRBJ1-4, is as follows: DSGVTQTPKHLITATGQRVTLRCSPRSGDLSVYWYQQSLDQGLQFLIQYYNGEERAKGNILERFSAQQFPDLHSELNLSSLELGDSALYFCASSGGALNEKLFFGSGTQLSVL.